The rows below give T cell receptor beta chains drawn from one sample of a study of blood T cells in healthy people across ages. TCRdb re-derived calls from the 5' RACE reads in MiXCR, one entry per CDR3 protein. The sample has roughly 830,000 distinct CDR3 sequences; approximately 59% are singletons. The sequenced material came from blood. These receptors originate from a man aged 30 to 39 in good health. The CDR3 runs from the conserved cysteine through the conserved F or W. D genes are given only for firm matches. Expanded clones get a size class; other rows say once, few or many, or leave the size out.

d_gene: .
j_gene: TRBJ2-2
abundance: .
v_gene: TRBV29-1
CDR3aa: CSVLITGELFF
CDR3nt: TGCAGCGTTCTTATTACCGGGGAGCTGTTTTTT

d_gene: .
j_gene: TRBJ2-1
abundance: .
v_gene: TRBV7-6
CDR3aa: CASSPGLLNEQFF
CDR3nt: TGTGCCAGCAGCCCCGGATTGCTCAATGAGCAGTTCTTC

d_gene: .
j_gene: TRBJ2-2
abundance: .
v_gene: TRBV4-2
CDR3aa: CASSQVSGCGGELFF
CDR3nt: TGTGCCAGCAGCCAAGTCTCAGGTTGTGGTGGGGAGCTGTTTTTT

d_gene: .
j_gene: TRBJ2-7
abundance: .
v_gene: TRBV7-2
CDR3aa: CASSLGGPSSYEQYF
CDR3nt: TGTGCCAGCAGCTTAGGGGGGCCAAGCTCCTACGAGCAGTACTTC

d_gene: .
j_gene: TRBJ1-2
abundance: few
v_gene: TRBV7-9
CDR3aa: CASSLAQYSGDYGYTF
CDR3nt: TGTGCCAGCAGCTTAGCGCAGTACTCGGGCGACTATGGCTACACCTTC

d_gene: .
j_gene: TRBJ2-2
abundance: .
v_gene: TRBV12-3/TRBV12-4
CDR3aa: CASSLRTETGELFF
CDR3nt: TGTGCCAGCAGTTTACGGACAGAGACCGGGGAGCTGTTTTTT

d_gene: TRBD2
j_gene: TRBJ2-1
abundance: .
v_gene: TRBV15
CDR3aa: CATSGAGNNEQFF
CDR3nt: TGTGCCACCAGCGGAGCGGGGAACAATGAGCAGTTCTTC

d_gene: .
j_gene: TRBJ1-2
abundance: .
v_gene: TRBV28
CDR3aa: CASSLAGSDSFIGYTF
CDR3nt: TGTGCCAGCAGTTTAGCCGGGAGCGATTCCTTTATCGGCTACACCTTC

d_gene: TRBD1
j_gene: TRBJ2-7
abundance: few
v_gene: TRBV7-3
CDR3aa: CASSLRAGTGTHEQYF
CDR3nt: TGTGCCAGCAGCTTAAGGGCAGGGACAGGGACCCACGAGCAGTACTTC

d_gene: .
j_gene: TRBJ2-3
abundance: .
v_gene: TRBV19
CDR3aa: CASSISGDDTQYF
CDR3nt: TGTGCCAGTAGTATATCCGGGGACGATACGCAGTATTTT

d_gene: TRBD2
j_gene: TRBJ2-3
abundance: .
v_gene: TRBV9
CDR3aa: CASSVASSGGVHTQYF
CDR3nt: TGTGCCAGCAGCGTAGCTAGCAGCGGGGGGGTCCATACGCAGTATTTT

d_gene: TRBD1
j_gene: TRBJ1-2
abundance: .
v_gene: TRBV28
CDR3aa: CASTRTGGGSGYTF
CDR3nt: TGTGCCAGCACCCGGACAGGGGGCGGGAGTGGCTACACCTTC

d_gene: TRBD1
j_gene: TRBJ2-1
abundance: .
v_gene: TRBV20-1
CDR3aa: CSARDLGQGYNEQFF
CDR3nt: TGCAGTGCTAGAGATTTGGGACAGGGCTACAATGAGCAGTTCTTC

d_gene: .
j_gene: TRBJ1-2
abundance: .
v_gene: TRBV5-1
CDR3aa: CASSFNQGNYGYTF
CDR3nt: TGCGCCAGCAGCTTTAATCAGGGGAACTATGGCTACACCTTC

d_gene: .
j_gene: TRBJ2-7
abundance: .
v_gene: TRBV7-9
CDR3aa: CASRADGAPYEQYF
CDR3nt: TGTGCCAGCAGGGCGGACGGGGCGCCTTACGAGCAGTACTTC

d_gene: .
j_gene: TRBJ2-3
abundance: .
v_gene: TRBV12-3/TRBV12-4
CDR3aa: CASSPAGSPSTDTQYF
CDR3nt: TGTGCCAGCAGTCCAGCAGGGTCACCTTCCACAGATACGCAGTATTTT

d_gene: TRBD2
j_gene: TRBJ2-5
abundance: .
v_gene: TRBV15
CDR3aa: CATSRGLAGGNQETQYF
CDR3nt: TGTGCCACCAGTCGGGGACTAGCGGGGGGCAACCAAGAGACCCAGTACTTC

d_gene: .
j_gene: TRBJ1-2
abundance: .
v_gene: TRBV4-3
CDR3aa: CASSQDPPGRRHFYGYTF
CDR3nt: TGCGCCAGCAGCCAGGACCCCCCGGGCAGGCGACACTTCTATGGCTACACCTTC

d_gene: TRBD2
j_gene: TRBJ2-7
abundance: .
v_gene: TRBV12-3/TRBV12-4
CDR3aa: CASSFVGGTYEQYF
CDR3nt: TGTGCCAGCAGTTTTGTGGGAGGGACCTACGAGCAGTACTTC

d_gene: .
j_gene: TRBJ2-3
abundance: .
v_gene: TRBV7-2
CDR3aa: CASSLSQRGGDTQYF
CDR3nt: TGTGCCAGCAGCTTATCCCAGAGGGGCGGGGATACGCAGTATTTT

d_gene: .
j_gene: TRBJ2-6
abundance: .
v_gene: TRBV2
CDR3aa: CASSAEGRGANVLTF
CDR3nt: TGTGCCAGCAGTGCCGAGGGGCGTGGGGCCAACGTCCTGACTTTC

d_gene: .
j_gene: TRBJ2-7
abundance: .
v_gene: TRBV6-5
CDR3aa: CASRTHYEQYF
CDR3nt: TGTGCCAGCCGGACGCACTACGAGCAGTACTTC

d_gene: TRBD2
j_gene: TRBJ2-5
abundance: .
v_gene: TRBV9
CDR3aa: CASSGGVRLADQETQYF
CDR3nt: TGTGCCAGCAGCGGGGGTGTTCGGCTAGCGGACCAAGAGACCCAGTACTTC

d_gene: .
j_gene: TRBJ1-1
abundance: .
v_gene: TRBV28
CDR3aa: CASNQQDMNTEAFF
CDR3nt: TGTGCCAGCAACCAACAGGACATGAACACTGAAGCTTTCTTT

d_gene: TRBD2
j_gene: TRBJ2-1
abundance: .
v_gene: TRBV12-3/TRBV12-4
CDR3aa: CASAQRRLAGDNEQFF
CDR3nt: TGTGCCAGCGCCCAGAGAAGACTAGCGGGTGACAATGAGCAGTTCTTC

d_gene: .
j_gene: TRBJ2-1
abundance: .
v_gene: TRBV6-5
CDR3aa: CASSWSPPNEQFF
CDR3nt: TGTGCCAGCAGTTGGTCTCCCCCCAATGAGCAGTTCTTC

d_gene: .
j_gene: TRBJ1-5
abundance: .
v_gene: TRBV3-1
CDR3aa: CASSQGGDSNQPQHF
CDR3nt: TGTGCCAGCAGCCAAGGGGGGGATAGCAATCAGCCCCAGCATTTT

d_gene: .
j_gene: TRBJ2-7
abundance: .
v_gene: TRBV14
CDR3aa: CASSQVQGNYYYEQYF
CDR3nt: TGTGCCAGCAGCCAAGTCCAGGGGAACTACTACTACGAGCAGTACTTC

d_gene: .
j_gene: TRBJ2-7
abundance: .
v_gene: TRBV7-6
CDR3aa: CASSPTTPPYEQYF
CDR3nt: TGTGCCAGCAGCCCGACTACGCCCCCCTACGAGCAGTACTTC

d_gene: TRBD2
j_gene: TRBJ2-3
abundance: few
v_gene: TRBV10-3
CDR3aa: CAITTSGGAGDTQYF
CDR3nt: TGTGCCATCACAACTAGCGGGGGGGCCGGAGATACGCAGTATTTT

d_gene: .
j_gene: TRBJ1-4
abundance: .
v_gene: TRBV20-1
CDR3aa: CSARDITTNEKLFF
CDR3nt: TGCAGTGCTAGAGATATAACAACTAATGAAAAACTGTTTTTT

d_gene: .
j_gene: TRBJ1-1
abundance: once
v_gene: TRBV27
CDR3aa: CASTPGAGTEAFF
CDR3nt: TGTGCCAGCACCCCAGGGGCGGGTACTGAAGCTTTCTTT

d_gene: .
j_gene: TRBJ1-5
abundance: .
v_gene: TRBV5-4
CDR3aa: CASSLGGINQPQHF
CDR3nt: TGTGCCAGCAGCTTGGGAGGGATCAATCAGCCCCAGCATTTT

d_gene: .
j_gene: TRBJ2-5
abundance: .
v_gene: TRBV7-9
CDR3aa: CASSLQSVETQYF
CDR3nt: TGTGCCAGCAGCCTTCAGAGCGTGGAGACCCAGTACTTC

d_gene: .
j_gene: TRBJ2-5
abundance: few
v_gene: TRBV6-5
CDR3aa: CASSPLGAGQETQYF
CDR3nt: TGTGCCAGCAGTCCCCTAGGGGCAGGCCAAGAGACCCAGTACTTC

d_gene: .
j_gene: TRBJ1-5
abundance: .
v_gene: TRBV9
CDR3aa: CASSVDETEHF
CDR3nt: TGTGCCAGCAGCGTAGATGAGACCGAGCATTTT

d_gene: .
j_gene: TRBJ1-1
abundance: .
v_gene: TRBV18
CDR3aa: CASSPSGHPEAFF
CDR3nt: TGTGCCAGCTCACCTTCAGGGCACCCTGAAGCTTTCTTT

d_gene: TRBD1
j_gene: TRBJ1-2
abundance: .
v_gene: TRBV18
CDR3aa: CASSPSDRAGDGYTF
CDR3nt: TGTGCCAGCTCACCCTCGGACAGGGCGGGGGATGGCTACACCTTC

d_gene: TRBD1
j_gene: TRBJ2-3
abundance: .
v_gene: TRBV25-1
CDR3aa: CASRQGTPDTQNF
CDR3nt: TGTGCCAGTAGACAGGGGACCCCAGATACGCAGAATTTT

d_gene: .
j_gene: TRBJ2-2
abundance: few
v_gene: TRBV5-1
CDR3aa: CASSFWTPNTGELFF
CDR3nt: TGCGCCAGCAGCTTTTGGACACCGAACACCGGGGAGCTGTTTTTT

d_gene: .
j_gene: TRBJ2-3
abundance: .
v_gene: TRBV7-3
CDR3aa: CASRPSGTDTQYF
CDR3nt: TGTGCCAGCAGACCATCCGGCACAGATACGCAGTATTTT

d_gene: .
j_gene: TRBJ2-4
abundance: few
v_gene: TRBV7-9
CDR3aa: CASSSAGLGQYF
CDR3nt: TGTGCCAGCAGCTCGGCCGGGCTTGGGCAGTACTTC

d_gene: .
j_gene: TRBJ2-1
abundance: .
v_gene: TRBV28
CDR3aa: CASSPVGVSYNEQFF
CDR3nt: TGTGCCAGCAGTCCGGTTGGGGTGTCCTACAATGAGCAGTTCTTC

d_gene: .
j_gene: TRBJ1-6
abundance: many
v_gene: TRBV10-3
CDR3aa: CAISDNRSPLHF
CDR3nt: TGTGCCATCAGTGATAACCGCTCACCCCTCCACTTT

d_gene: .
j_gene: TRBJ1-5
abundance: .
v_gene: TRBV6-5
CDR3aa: CASSHKGYQPQHF
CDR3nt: TGTGCCAGCAGCCACAAAGGGTATCAGCCCCAGCATTTT

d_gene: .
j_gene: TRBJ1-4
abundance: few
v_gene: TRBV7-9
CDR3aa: CASTSEKLFF
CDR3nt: TGTGCCAGCACCTCGGAAAAACTGTTTTTT

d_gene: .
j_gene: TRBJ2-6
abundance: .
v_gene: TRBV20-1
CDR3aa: CSASPAIFYSGANVLTF
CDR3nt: TGCAGTGCTAGTCCTGCGATCTTTTACTCTGGGGCCAACGTCCTGACTTTC

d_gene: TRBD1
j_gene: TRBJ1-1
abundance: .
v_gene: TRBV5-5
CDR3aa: CASITGVGNTEAFF
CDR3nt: TGCGCCAGCATCACAGGGGTAGGGAACACTGAAGCTTTCTTT

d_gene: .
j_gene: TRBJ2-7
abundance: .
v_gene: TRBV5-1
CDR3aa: CASSPPGGHCEQYF
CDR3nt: TGCGCCAGCAGCCCCCCCGGGGGTCACTGCGAGCAGTACTTC

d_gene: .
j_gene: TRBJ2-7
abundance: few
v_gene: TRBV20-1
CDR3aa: CSASRGDEQYF
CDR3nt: TGCAGTGCTAGCAGGGGCGACGAGCAGTACTTC

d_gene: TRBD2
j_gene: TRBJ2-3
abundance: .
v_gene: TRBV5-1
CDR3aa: CASHSLAADTQYF
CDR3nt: TGCGCCAGCCACAGTCTAGCGGCGGATACGCAGTATTTT

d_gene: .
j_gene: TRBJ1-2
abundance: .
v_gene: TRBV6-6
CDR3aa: CASSRTPGGGYTF
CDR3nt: TGTGCCAGCAGTCGGACCCCCGGAGGTGGCTACACCTTC

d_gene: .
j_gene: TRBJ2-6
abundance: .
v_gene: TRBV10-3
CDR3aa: CAIRPGPSGANVLTF
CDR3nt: TGTGCCATCAGACCCGGTCCCTCCGGGGCCAACGTCCTGACTTTC

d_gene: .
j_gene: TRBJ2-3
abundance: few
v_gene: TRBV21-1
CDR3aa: CASSADRTSTDTQYF
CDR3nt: TGTGCCAGCAGCGCAGACAGGACTAGCACAGATACGCAGTATTTT